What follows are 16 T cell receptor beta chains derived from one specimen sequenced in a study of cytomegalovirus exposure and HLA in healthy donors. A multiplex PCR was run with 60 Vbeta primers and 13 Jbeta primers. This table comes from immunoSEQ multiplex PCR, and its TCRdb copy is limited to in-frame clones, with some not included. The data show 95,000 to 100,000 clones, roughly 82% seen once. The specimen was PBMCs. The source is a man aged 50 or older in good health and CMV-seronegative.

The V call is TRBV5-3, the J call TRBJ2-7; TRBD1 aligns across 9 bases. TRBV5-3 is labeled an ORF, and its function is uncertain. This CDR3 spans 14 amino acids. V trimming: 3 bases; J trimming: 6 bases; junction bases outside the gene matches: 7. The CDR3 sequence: CARSSGQGNSEQYF. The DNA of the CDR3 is TGTGCCAGAAGCTCGGGACAGGGCAACTCCGAGCAGTACTTC.

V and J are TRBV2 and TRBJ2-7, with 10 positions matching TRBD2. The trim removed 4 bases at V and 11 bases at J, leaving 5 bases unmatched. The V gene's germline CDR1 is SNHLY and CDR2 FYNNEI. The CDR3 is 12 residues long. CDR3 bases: TGTGCCAGCAGTGGAGCGGGGGGGAGAGAGTACTTC. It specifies CASSGAGGREYF.

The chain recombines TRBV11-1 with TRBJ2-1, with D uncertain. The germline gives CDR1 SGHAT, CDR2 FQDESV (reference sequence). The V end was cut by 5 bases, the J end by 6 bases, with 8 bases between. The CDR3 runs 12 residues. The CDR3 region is CASSPRVNEQFF. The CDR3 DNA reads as TGTGCCAGCAGCCCCCGCGTCAATGAGCAGTTCTTC.

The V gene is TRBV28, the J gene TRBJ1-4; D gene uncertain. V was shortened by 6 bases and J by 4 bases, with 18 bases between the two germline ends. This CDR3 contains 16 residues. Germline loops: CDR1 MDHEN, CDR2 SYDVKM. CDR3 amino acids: CASRPNSRGYNEKLFF. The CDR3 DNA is TGTGCCAGCAGACCCAATTCCCGGGGTTATAATGAAAAACTGTTTTTT. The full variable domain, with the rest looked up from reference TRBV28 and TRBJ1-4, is DVKVTQSSRYLVKRTGEKVFLECVQDMDHENMFWYRQDPGLGLRLIYFSYDVKMKEKGDIPEGYSVSREKKERFSLILESASTNQTSMYLCASRPNSRGYNEKLFFGSGTQLSVL.

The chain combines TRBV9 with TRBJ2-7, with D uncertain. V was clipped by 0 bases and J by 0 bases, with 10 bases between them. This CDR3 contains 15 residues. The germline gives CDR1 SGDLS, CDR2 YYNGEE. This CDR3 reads CASSVGSGNSYEQYF. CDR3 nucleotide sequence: TGTGCCAGCAGCGTAGGGAGTGGAAACTCCTACGAGCAGTACTTC. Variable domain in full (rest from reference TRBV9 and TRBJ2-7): DSGVTQTPKHLITATGQRVTLRCSPRSGDLSVYWYQQSLDQGLQFLIQYYNGEERAKGNILERFSAQQFPDLHSELNLSSLELGDSALYFCASSVGSGNSYEQYFGPGTRLTVT.

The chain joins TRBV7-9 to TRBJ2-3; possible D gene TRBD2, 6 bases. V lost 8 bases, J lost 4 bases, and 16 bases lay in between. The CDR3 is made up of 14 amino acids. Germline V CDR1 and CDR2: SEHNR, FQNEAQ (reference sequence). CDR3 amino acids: CASGVAAGPDTQYF. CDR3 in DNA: TGTGCCAGCGGCGTGGCCGCGGGGCCAGATACGCAGTATTTT.

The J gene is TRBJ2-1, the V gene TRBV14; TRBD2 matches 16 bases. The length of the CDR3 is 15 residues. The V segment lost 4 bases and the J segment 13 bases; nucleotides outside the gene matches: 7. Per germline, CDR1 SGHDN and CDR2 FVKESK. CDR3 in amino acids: CASSPGLAGGGIQFF. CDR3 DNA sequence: TGTGCCAGCAGCCCGGGACTAGCGGGGGGGGGCATTCAGTTCTTC.

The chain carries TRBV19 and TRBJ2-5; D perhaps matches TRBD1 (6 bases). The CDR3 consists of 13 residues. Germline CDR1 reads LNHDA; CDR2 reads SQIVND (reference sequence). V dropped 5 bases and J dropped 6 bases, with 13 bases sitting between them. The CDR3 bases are TGTGCCAGTAGTGCAGGGGTAGGAAAGACCCAGTACTTC. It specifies CASSAGVGKTQYF.

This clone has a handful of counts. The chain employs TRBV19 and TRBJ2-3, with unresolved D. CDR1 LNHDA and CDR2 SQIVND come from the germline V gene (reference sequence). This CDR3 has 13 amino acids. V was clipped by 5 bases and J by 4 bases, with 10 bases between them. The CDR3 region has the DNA TGTGCCAGTAGTTCTTCATCGGCAGATACGCAGTATTTT. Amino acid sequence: CASSSSSADTQYF.

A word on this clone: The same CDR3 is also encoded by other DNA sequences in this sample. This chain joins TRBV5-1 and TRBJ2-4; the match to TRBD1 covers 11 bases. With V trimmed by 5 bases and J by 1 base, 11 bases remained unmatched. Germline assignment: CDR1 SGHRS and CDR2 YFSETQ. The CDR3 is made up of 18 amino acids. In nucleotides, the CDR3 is TGCGCCAGCAGTTCCGGGACAGGGGGGGGTAGCGCCAAAAACATTCAGTACTTC. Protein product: CASSSGTGGGSAKNIQYF.

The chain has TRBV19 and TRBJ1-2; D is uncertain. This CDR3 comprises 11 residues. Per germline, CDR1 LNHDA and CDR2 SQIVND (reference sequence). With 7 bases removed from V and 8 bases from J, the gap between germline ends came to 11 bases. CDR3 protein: CASTSGWGYTF. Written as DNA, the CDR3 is TGTGCCAGTACGTCCGGGTGGGGCTACACCTTC.

CDR3 DNA: TGTGCCACCAGCAGAGACCCGGAGAATTCACCCCTCCACTTT. Its translation: CATSRDPENSPLHF. The chain recombines TRBV15 with TRBJ1-6; D not resolved. The germline V gene encodes CDR1 LNHNV and CDR2 YYDKDF (reference sequence). The CDR3 is 14 amino acids. Trimming removed 0 bases at V and 7 bases at J, with 7 bases between.

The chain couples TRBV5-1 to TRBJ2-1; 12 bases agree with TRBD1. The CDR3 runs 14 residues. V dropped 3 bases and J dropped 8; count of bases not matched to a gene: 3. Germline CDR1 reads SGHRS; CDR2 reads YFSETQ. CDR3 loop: CASSSRDRGHEQFF. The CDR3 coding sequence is TGCGCCAGCAGCTCCCGGGACAGGGGGCATGAGCAGTTCTTC.

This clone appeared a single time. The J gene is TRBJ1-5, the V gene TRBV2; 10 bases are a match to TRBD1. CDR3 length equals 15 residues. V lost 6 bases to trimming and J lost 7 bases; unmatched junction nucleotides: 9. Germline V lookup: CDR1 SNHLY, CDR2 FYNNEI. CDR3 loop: CASRRQGAAGQPQHF. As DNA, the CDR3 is TGTGCCAGCAGAAGACAGGGGGCAGCGGGGCAGCCCCAGCATTTT.

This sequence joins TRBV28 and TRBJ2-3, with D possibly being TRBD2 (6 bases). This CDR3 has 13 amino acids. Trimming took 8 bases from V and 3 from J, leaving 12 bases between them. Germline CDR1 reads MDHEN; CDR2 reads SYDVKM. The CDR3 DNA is TGTGCCAGCGGGAGGATAGGGACAGATACGCAGTATTTT. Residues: CASGRIGTDTQYF.

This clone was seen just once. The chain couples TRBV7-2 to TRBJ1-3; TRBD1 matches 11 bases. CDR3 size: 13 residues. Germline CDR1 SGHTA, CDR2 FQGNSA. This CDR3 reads CAGTGGYGNTIYF. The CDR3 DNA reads TGTGCAGGGACAGGGGGATATGGAAACACCATATATTTT. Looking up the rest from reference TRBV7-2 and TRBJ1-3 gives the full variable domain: GAGVSQSPSNKVTEKGKDVELRCDPISGHTALYWYRQSLGQGLEFLIYFQGNSAPDKSGLPSDRFSAERTGGSVSTLTIQRTQQEDSAVYLCAGTGGYGNTIYFGEGSWLTVV.